These 4 T cell receptor beta chains share one sample of origin, sequenced in a study of shared clonotypes between healthy human individuals. Method: immunoSEQ multiplex PCR; TCRdb's copy keeps in-frame clones and lacks some. The table lists around 1.5 million clones, approximately 98% of them singletons. The sequencing input was naive CD4+ T cells sorted from blood. Described subset: CD45RA+ positively selected. Source of these receptors: a man aged 30 to 39 in good health.

This chain's CDR3 is CASSEAGGSTDTQYF. The CDR3 bases are TGTGCCAGCAGTGAAGCGGGCGGGAGCACAGATACGCAGTATTTT. The chain is built from TRBV25-1 and TRBJ2-3; maybe TRBD2 (5 bases). Germline loops: CDR1 MGHDK, CDR2 SYGVNS. The CDR3 sequence is 15 residues long. Trimming took 2 bases from V and 0 from J, leaving 9 bases between them.

This rearrangement joins TRBV11-2 to TRBJ2-6, with D possibly matching TRBD1 (6 bases). The germline V and J ends were trimmed by 5 bases and 0 bases, with 11 bases remaining between them. Looked up from germline, CDR1 is SGHAT and CDR2 is FQNNGV. This CDR3 is 16 amino acids long. CDR3 in amino acids: CASSTTGGSGANVLTF. CDR3 coding DNA: TGTGCCAGCAGCACGACAGGAGGCTCTGGGGCCAACGTCCTGACTTTC.

This chain connects TRBV28 to TRBJ2-1, with TRBD2 matching over 9 bases. There are 20 residues in the CDR3. Looked up from germline, CDR1 is MDHEN and CDR2 is SYDVKM. Trimming at V came to 5 bases and at J to 5 bases, leaving 22 bases not matched to a gene. CDR3 amino acids: CASSIPTGSVAGEINNEQFF. The DNA for the CDR3 is TGTGCCAGCAGTATTCCGACAGGGTCAGTAGCGGGAGAGATTAACAATGAGCAGTTCTTC.

V and J are TRBV29-1 and TRBJ2-5, with a tentative D call TRBD2 (6 bases). The germline gives CDR1 SQVTM, CDR2 ANQGSEA. CDR3 size: 12 residues. V was trimmed by 7 bases and J by 1 base, leaving 10 bases between them. DNA of the CDR3: TGCAGCGAACAAGCGGGCCAAGAGACCCAGTACTTC. Translation gives CSEQAGQETQYF.